This entry describes one T cell receptor (beta chain). The read finishes 3 residues shy of the CDR3 end, and the germline J gene is used to complete it. The record originates from a study of T cells in women clearing cervical HPV infection. Germline CDR1 is SQVTM and CDR2 is ANQGSEA. The junction had 9 bases not matched to a gene; V was cut back by 7 bases and J by 2 bases. This CDR3 has 14 residues. TCRdb's table, derived via immunoSEQ multiplex PCR, lists solely in-frame clones and lacks some. The sample holds tens of thousands of clones. The rearrangement joins TRBV29-1 to TRBJ2-5; 8 bases align to TRBD2. The sequenced sample was blood buffy coat. This receptor was taken from a woman aged 18 to 69 with a cervical HPV16 infection that either progressed to CIN3+ or cleared (not recorded which). The CDR3 sequence is CSGRLARVQETQYF. The covered CDR3 bases are TGCAGCGGGCGACTAGCGAGAGTACAAGAGACC.